This is a list of T cell receptor beta chains from one sample in a study of beta chain features in type 1 diabetes. Sequencing was performed with immunoSEQ multiplex PCR; in TCRdb, only in-frame clones are kept and a portion is missing. The data hold under 850,000 clones, with roughly 13% observed a single time. The sequenced sample was naive CD4+ T cells from blood. These TCRs come from a man aged 18 to 29 with type 1 diabetes. Both conserved end residues are part of each CDR3. The D gene is left open where the match is weak. Only some rows state a clone size, as once, few, many or a class for expanded clones.

abundance,d_gene,v_gene,j_gene,CDR3aa,CDR3nt
few,TRBD1,TRBV27,TRBJ1-3,CASSPQGDAGNTIYF,TGTGCCAGCAGTCCCCAGGGGGACGCTGGAAACACCATATATTTT
-,-,TRBV25-1,TRBJ2-1,CASSEGVARDLLNNEQFF,TGTGCCAGCAGTGAAGGGGTGGCTCGAGACTTACTCAACAATGAGCAGTTCTTC
few,-,TRBV4-2,TRBJ2-3,CASSQVGKEGTDTQYF,TGTGCCAGCAGCCAAGTCGGCAAGGAGGGCACAGATACGCAGTATTTT
-,TRBD1,TRBV19,TRBJ1-2,CASSPRTGAGASYTF,TGTGCCAGTAGTCCTCGGACAGGGGCGGGGGCCAGCTACACCTTC
-,-,TRBV6-5,TRBJ1-2,CASSYSRDYYGYTF,TGTGCCAGCAGTTACTCGAGGGATTATTATGGCTACACCTTC
-,-,TRBV5-6,TRBJ1-2,CASSSQNDRDPGHYGYTF,TGTGCCAGCAGCTCTCAAAATGACCGGGACCCCGGGCACTATGGCTACACCTTC
-,-,TRBV29-1,TRBJ1-2,CSVEHSNYGYTF,TGCAGCGTTGAACACAGTAACTATGGCTACACCTTC
-,-,TRBV7-2,TRBJ1-1,CASSWGGRGTEAFF,TGTGCCAGCAGCTGGGGGGGGCGCGGCACTGAAGCTTTCTTT
-,TRBD2,TRBV7-7,TRBJ2-2,CASSFGSGGTNTGELFF,TGTGCTAGCAGCTTCGGTAGCGGGGGGACCAACACCGGGGAGCTGTTTTTT
few,-,TRBV7-9,TRBJ2-6,CASSFEQGSGANVLTF,TGTGCCAGCAGCTTCGAGCAGGGTTCTGGGGCCAACGTCCTGACTTTC
-,-,TRBV5-1,TRBJ2-7,CASSLGHGQGGYEQYF,TGCGCCAGCAGCTTGGGGCACGGGCAGGGCGGCTACGAGCAGTACTTC
-,-,TRBV5-1,TRBJ1-2,CASSLGSSNYGYTF,TGCGCCAGCAGCTTGGGTTCCAGTAACTATGGCTACACCTTC
-,-,TRBV16,TRBJ1-2,CASSPWEQPYGYTF,TGTGCCAGCAGCCCATGGGAACAACCCTATGGCTACACCTTC
few,TRBD2,TRBV5-1,TRBJ2-5,CASSSGLAGDQETQYF,TGCGCCAGCAGCTCCGGACTAGCGGGAGACCAAGAGACCCAGTACTTC
few,-,TRBV9,TRBJ1-6,CASSVGGTRSPLHF,TGTGCCAGCAGCGTAGGAGGGACAAGATCACCCCTCCACTTT
-,-,TRBV7-8,TRBJ2-1,CASSLGEQLGQFF,TGTGCCAGCAGCTTAGGAGAACAGTTAGGGCAGTTCTTC
once,-,TRBV7-2,TRBJ1-1,CASSLSSVNTEAFF,TGTGCCAGCAGCCTGAGTTCGGTAAACACTGAAGCTTTCTTT
-,-,TRBV6-5,TRBJ2-2,CASRPPGANTGELFF,TGTGCCAGCAGGCCCCCAGGGGCGAACACCGGGGAGCTGTTTTTT
few,-,TRBV7-2,TRBJ2-3,CASSPTIRADTQYF,TGTGCCAGCAGCCCAACGATCAGGGCTGATACGCAGTATTTT
-,TRBD1,TRBV19,TRBJ2-5,CATVGTGAETQYF,TGTGCCACCGTCGGGACAGGGGCAGAGACCCAGTACTTC
-,-,TRBV6-5,TRBJ2-7,CASSSVYEQYF,TGTGCCAGCAGTTCAGTCTACGAGCAGTACTTC
few,-,TRBV2,TRBJ1-1,CASSEDRGMNTEAFF,TGTGCCAGCAGTGAGGACAGAGGTATGAACACTGAAGCTTTCTTT
-,TRBD2,TRBV14,TRBJ2-5,CASSQSQVAGMETQYF,TGTGCCAGCAGCCAATCCCAGGTAGCGGGGATGGAGACCCAGTACTTC
-,-,TRBV5-1,TRBJ2-7,CASSFPESLTYEQYF,TGCGCCAGCAGCTTTCCAGAGAGCCTCACCTACGAGCAGTACTTC
few,-,TRBV19,TRBJ2-7,CASSIVGTVSYEQYF,TGTGCCAGTAGTATAGTCGGGACCGTTTCCTACGAGCAGTACTTC
few,TRBD1,TRBV30,TRBJ2-5,CALTGQGETQYF,TGTGCCTTGACGGGACAGGGGGAGACCCAGTACTTC
few,-,TRBV25-1,TRBJ1-4,CASSEYKGSDIDEKLFF,TGTGCCAGCAGTGAATATAAAGGGAGTGATATAGATGAAAAACTGTTTTTT
few,TRBD1,TRBV19,TRBJ2-1,CASMGQHTSYNEQFF,TGTGCCAGTATGGGACAGCATACTTCCTACAATGAGCAGTTCTTC
few,-,TRBV5-4,TRBJ1-2,CASSRTDLWGYTF,TGTGCCAGCAGCCGGACGGATCTCTGGGGCTACACCTTC
few,TRBD2,TRBV30,TRBJ2-1,CAWTKKGLAGHEQFF,TGTGCCTGGACGAAAAAGGGACTAGCTGGGCATGAGCAGTTCTTC
-,-,TRBV30,TRBJ2-1,CAWDSGHNEQFF,TGTGCCTGGGATTCTGGACACAATGAGCAGTTCTTC
few,TRBD1,TRBV28,TRBJ1-1,CASSPPGQENTEAFF,TGTGCCAGCAGTCCCCCCGGACAGGAGAACACTGAAGCTTTCTTT
-,-,TRBV30,TRBJ1-2,CAWSVHSPTNYGYTF,TGTGCCTGGAGTGTACACAGTCCTACTAACTATGGCTACACCTTC
few,TRBD1,TRBV6-1,TRBJ1-3,CASSAGTDFSGNTIYF,TGTGCCAGCAGTGCCGGGACAGACTTCTCTGGAAACACCATATATTTT
-,-,TRBV30,TRBJ1-5,CAWSGRISNQPQHF,TGTGCCTGGAGTGGGCGTATTAGCAATCAGCCCCAGCATTTT
few,-,TRBV6-1,TRBJ2-6,CAISESNSGANVLTF,TGTGCCATCAGTGAGTCGAACTCTGGGGCCAACGTCCTGACTTTC
few,-,TRBV30,TRBJ2-2,CAWSVRAGELFF,TGTGCCTGGAGTGTACGAGCCGGGGAGCTGTTTTTT
few,TRBD1,TRBV19,TRBJ2-2,CASSSPDRGVAYTGELFF,TGTGCCAGTAGTTCTCCCGACAGGGGAGTTGCGTACACCGGGGAGCTGTTTTTT
few,-,TRBV4-1,TRBJ1-1,CASSQDQTGNTEAFF,TGCGCCAGCAGCCAAGATCAAACAGGGAACACTGAAGCTTTCTTT
few,TRBD1,TRBV5-1,TRBJ1-2,CASSADRGSGYTF,TGCGCCAGCAGCGCCGACAGGGGATCTGGCTACACCTTC
few,-,TRBV6-5,TRBJ1-1,CASSLGPLNTEAFF,TGTGCCAGCAGTTTGGGGCCCTTGAACACTGAAGCTTTCTTT
-,-,TRBV2,TRBJ1-2,CASRVSGEPYGYTF,TGTGCCAGCAGGGTTTCGGGCGAACCCTATGGCTACACCTTC
few,-,TRBV30,TRBJ1-4,CAWNLAGEEKLFF,TGTGCCTGGAATCTAGCTGGCGAGGAAAAACTGTTTTTT
few,-,TRBV15,TRBJ2-2,CATSGRGLTGELFF,TGTGCCACCAGCGGAAGGGGCCTAACCGGGGAGCTGTTTTTT
few,TRBD1,TRBV11-2,TRBJ1-1,CASSPGDRGGTEAFF,TGTGCCAGCAGCCCCGGGGACAGGGGAGGCACTGAAGCTTTCTTT
-,-,TRBV30,TRBJ1-6,CAWSRQITSSYNSPLHF,TGTGCCTGGAGTAGGCAGATTACTAGCTCCTATAATTCACCCCTCCACTTT
-,-,TRBV25-1,TRBJ1-4,CASSPVGGEKLFF,TGTGCCAGCAGTCCAGTGGGGGGGGAAAAACTGTTTTTT
-,-,TRBV6-5,TRBJ1-2,CASSYSAPGNLGYTF,TGTGCCAGCAGTTACTCGGCCCCAGGGAACCTTGGCTACACCTTC
-,-,TRBV5-1,TRBJ2-3,CASRDLLGVTDTQYF,TGCGCCAGCAGAGATTTGCTGGGGGTCACAGATACGCAGTATTTT
few,TRBD1,TRBV10-1,TRBJ1-1,CASSESYGTEVEAFF,TGCGCCAGCAGTGAGTCTTATGGGACAGAAGTTGAAGCTTTCTTT
-,TRBD1,TRBV7-9,TRBJ1-2,CASSLVWDRETF,TGTGCCAGCAGCTTAGTGTGGGACAGGGAAACCTTC